Shown below are 20 T cell receptor beta chains from a single sample sequenced in a study of blood T cell repertoires in COVID-19. Measured with immunoSEQ multiplex PCR; TCRdb has only the in-frame clones, and not every one. There are more than 300,000 clones in the sample; approximately 88% occur only once, and 1.5% to 2% lies in the top ten. Sequencing used peripheral blood. These receptors were collected from a woman aged 30 to 39 with COVID-19, enrolled during active disease.

As for this clone: One end of the junction varies from germline; a read error may be responsible. The V call is TRBV2, the J call TRBJ1-5; D remains ambiguous. The CDR3 runs 12 residues. The germline V gene has CDR1 SNHLY and CDR2 FYNNEI. CDR3 bases: TGTGCCAGCAGTGAAGGAGCGGACCCCAAGAATTTT. Protein sequence: CASSEGADPKNF.

This clone was seen a few times. V is TRBV19 and J is TRBJ1-5, with D perhaps TRBD1 (5 bases). Germline CDR1 LNHDA, CDR2 SQIVND (reference sequence). This CDR3 region has 13 residues. Trimming shortened V by 5 bases and J by 2 bases, and 7 bases separated the two germline ends. CDR3 sequence (DNA): TGTGCCAGTAGTCTCAGGGGCAATCAGCCCCAGCATTTT. This codes for CASSLRGNQPQHF.

The V gene is TRBV18, the J gene TRBJ1-2; TRBD1 might be the D (5 bases). Trimming took 6 bases from V and 3 from J, leaving 20 bases between them. CDR1 KGHSH and CDR2 LQKENI come from the germline V gene. The CDR3 loop spans 16 amino acids. The CDR3 DNA follows: TGTGCCAGCTCCCCGGGGGAACAGGAGGTACACTATGGCTACACCTTC. Its translation is CASSPGEQEVHYGYTF.

The rearrangement links TRBV2 to TRBJ2-1; D is possibly TRBD2 (5 bases). Germline assignment: CDR1 SNHLY and CDR2 FYNNEI. This CDR3 is built from 15 residues. Trimming left V 2 bases short and J 8 bases short, with 16 bases between. CDR3 in DNA: TGTGCCAGCAGTGAATACGCCACCTCGGAGGATGAGCAGTTCTTC. Translation gives CASSEYATSEDEQFF. Variable domain in full (rest from reference TRBV2 and TRBJ2-1): EPEVTQTPSHQVTQMGQEVILRCVPISNHLYFYWYRQILGQKVEFLVSFYNNEISEKSEIFDDQFSVERPDGSNFTLKIRSTKLEDSAMYFCASSEYATSEDEQFFGPGTRLTVL.

The chain employs TRBV6-2 or TRBV6-3 and TRBJ2-2; D perhaps matches TRBD1 (5 bases). CDR3 length: 15 amino acids. Germline V lookup: CDR1 MNHEY, CDR2 SVGEGT. V was trimmed by 0 bases and J by 2 bases, leaving 7 bases between them. DNA for the CDR3: TGTGCCAGCAGTTACTCCGGACATAACACCGGGGAGCTGTTTTTT. It yields the protein CASSYSGHNTGELFF.

The rearrangement uses TRBV2 and TRBJ1-5; TRBD1 aligns across 7 bases. V was clipped by 8 bases and J by 0 bases; unmatched bases: 10. CDR3 length equals 16 residues. Germline V gene sequence: CDR1 SNHLY, CDR2 FYNNEI. CDR3 in amino acids: CASDDTGDYSNQPQHF. Here the CDR3 DNA reads TGTGCCAGCGATGATACAGGGGATTATAGCAATCAGCCCCAGCATTTT.

The rearrangement links TRBV5-6 to TRBJ2-5, with a tentative D call TRBD1 (5 bases). There are 13 residues in the CDR3. The V end was cut by 4 bases, the J end by 5 bases, with 12 bases between. The germline V gene has CDR1 SGHDT and CDR2 YYEEEE. The CDR3 region is CASSLGQWETQYF. The CDR3 bases are TGTGCCAGCAGCCTGGGGCAGTGGGAGACCCAGTACTTC.

CDR3 sequence reads: CASSLDTGDGYTF. DNA for the CDR3: TGTGCCAGCAGCTTAGACACAGGGGATGGCTACACCTTC. The V and J genes are TRBV7-2 and TRBJ1-2; 7 bases line up with TRBD1. The junction had 2 bases not matched to a gene; V was cut back by 1 base and J by 6 bases. This CDR3 has 13 amino acids. Looked up from germline, CDR1 is SGHTA and CDR2 is FQGNSA.

This chain joins TRBV27 and TRBJ1-2; possible D gene TRBD1, 5 bases. V lost 4 bases, J lost 0 bases, and 9 bases lay in between. The V gene's germline CDR1 is MNHEY and CDR2 SMNVEV (reference sequence). The CDR3 covers 14 residues. Here the CDR3 DNA reads TGTGCCAGCAGTTCCCAGGGATCTAACTATGGCTACACCTTC. It yields the protein CASSSQGSNYGYTF.

This clone has just a few counts. V gene TRBV6-5 combines with J gene TRBJ1-1; 7 bases match TRBD1. Per the germline V gene, CDR1 is MNHEY and CDR2 is SVGAGI. CDR3 length: 11 amino acids. The trim removed 6 bases at V and 11 bases at J, leaving 6 bases unmatched. The CDR3: CASRGQALAFF. In DNA, the CDR3 is TGTGCCAGCAGAGGACAGGCTTTGGCTTTCTTT.

J is TRBJ1-6 and V is TRBV6-5; 7 positions match TRBD1. The CDR3 length is 15 residues. With V trimmed by 6 bases and J by 7 bases, 9 bases remained unmatched. Looked up from germline, CDR1 is MNHEY and CDR2 is SVGAGI. The CDR3 coding sequence is TGTGCCAGCAGCCCCATCGGGACAGCAAATTCACCCCTCCACTTT. It is translated as CASSPIGTANSPLHF.

This rearrangement joins TRBV19 to TRBJ1-2, with D uncertain. The germline V and J ends were trimmed by 3 bases and 0 bases, with 20 bases remaining between them. CDR3 size: 18 residues. The germline gives CDR1 LNHDA, CDR2 SQIVND (reference sequence). CDR3 in DNA: TGTGCCAGTAGTATTGTAGGACTTTCCCCCTTAACTAACTATGGCTACACCTTC. It codes for CASSIVGLSPLTNYGYTF. The full variable domain, rest sourced from reference TRBV19 and TRBJ1-2, is DGGITQSPKYLFRKEGQNVTLSCEQNLNHDAMYWYRQDPGQGLRLIYYSQIVNDFQKGDIAEGYSVSREKKESFPLTVTSAQKNPTAFYLCASSIVGLSPLTNYGYTFGSGTRLTVV.

This clone was detected only a few times. The DNA for the CDR3 is TGCGCCAGCAGCCAAGAAGGGGGCGGGGGGGCCGCAGAGACCCAGTACTTC. The encoded protein is CASSQEGGGGAAETQYF. This chain uses TRBV4-1 with TRBJ2-5; TRBD2 matches at 9 bases. Losses at the gene ends were 0 bases for V and 4 bases for J; bases not matched to a gene: 9. Germline loops: CDR1 MGHRA, CDR2 YSYEKL. The CDR3 is 17 residues long.

V usage is TRBV11-1 and J usage is TRBJ2-7; D might be TRBD1 (7 bases). The CDR3 is 14 amino acids. Germline V gene lookup returns CDR1 SGHAT and CDR2 FQDESV (reference sequence). Trimming took 5 bases from V and 2 from J, leaving 13 bases between them. The CDR3 loop is CASSPGGHPYEQYV. Written as DNA, the CDR3 is TGTGCCAGCAGCCCAGGGGGGCACCCCTACGAGCAGTACGTC.

J is TRBJ2-3 and V is TRBV7-9; D might be TRBD2 (5 bases). Germline CDR1 SEHNR, CDR2 FQNEAQ (reference sequence). This CDR3 comprises 14 residues. The V and J ends lost 5 bases and 6 bases respectively, with 15 bases between them. The CDR3 DNA is TGTGCCAGCAGCCGTCGTGGGAGTGCTGATACGCAGTATTTT. Translated: CASSRRGSADTQYF.

The chain is built from TRBV2 and TRBJ2-5; TRBD1 might be the D (5 bases). V was cut by 0 bases and J by 6 bases, with 11 bases left in between. Germline V gene lookup returns CDR1 SNHLY and CDR2 FYNNEI. This CDR3 comprises 14 residues. The CDR3 DNA reads TGTGCCAGCAGTGAAGCGGCGGCAGGGAAGACCCAGTACTTC. Translating gives CASSEAAAGKTQYF.

V gene TRBV7-8 combines with J gene TRBJ2-3; maybe TRBD2 (6 bases). The CDR3 sequence is 15 residues long. Per germline, CDR1 SGHVS and CDR2 FQNEAQ. Trimming took 8 bases from V and 2 from J, leaving 17 bases between them. The CDR3 is CASGGTPSYTDTQYF. The CDR3 nucleotides read TGTGCCAGCGGCGGGACTCCTTCTTACACAGATACGCAGTATTTT.

The V gene is TRBV5-5, the J gene TRBJ1-2, with a weak D call TRBD1 (5 bases). Germline V gene lookup returns CDR1 SGHKS and CDR2 YYEKEE (reference sequence). V was trimmed by 4 bases and J by 3 bases, leaving 16 bases between them. The CDR3 totals 15 residues. CDR3 loop: CASSAPIGGDYGYTF. The CDR3, as DNA: TGTGCCAGCAGCGCCCCGATCGGGGGGGACTATGGCTACACCTTC. Full variable domain (remainder filled in from reference TRBV5-5 and TRBJ1-2): DAGVTQSPTHLIKTRGQQVTLRCSPISGHKSVSWYQQVLGQGPQFIFQYYEKEERGRGNFPDRFSARQFPNYSSELNVNALLLGDSALYLCASSAPIGGDYGYTFGSGTRLTVV.

The rearrangement uses TRBV3-1 (or the pseudogene TRBV3-2) and TRBJ1-6; D call uncertain. This CDR3 has 15 residues. CDR1 LGHDT and CDR2 YNNKEL come from the germline V gene (reference sequence). V dropped 4 bases and J dropped 2 bases, with 9 bases sitting between them. DNA for the CDR3: TGTGCCAGCAGCCCCAGGACTACCTATAATTCACCCCTCCACTTT. The encoded protein is CASSPRTTYNSPLHF.

J is TRBJ2-7 and V is TRBV3-1 (or the pseudogene TRBV3-2); 12 bases match TRBD2. Germline-derived CDR1 and CDR2 are LGHDT and YNNKEL (reference sequence). There are 15 residues in the CDR3. Trimming removed 6 bases from V and 1 base from J; junction bases left unmatched: 4. CDR3 in amino acids: CASRWTSGESYEQYF. The CDR3 bases are TGTGCCAGCAGGTGGACTAGCGGGGAATCCTACGAGCAGTACTTC.